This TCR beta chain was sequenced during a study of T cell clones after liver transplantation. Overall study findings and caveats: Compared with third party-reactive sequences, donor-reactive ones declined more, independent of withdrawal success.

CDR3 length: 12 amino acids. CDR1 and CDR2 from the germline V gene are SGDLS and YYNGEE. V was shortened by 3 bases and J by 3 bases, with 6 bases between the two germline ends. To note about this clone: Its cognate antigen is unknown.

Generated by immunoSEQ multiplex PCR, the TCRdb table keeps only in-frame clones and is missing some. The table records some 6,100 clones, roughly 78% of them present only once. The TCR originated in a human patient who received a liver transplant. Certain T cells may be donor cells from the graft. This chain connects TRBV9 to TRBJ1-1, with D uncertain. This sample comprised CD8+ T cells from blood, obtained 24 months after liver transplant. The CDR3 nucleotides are TGTGCCAGCAGCGCCCGGGACACTGAAGCTTTCTTT. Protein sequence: CASSARDTEAFF.